This passage covers 2 T cell receptor beta chains from one sample sequenced in a study of blood T cell repertoires in COVID-19. Using immunoSEQ multiplex PCR, the repertoire was profiled, and TCRdb retains in-frame clones only, with some absent. The sample contains about 230,000 clones, roughly 83% of which appear only once. The sample was peripheral blood. The receptors stem from a man in his forties with acute or convalescent COVID-19.

This clone was observed a handful of times. This rearrangement joins TRBV5-4 to TRBJ1-2, with a weak D call TRBD1 (5 bases). The length of the CDR3 is 15 residues. Trimming removed 0 bases at V and 0 bases at J, with 9 bases between. Germline loops: CDR1 SGHNT, CDR2 YYREEE (reference sequence). Written as DNA, the CDR3 is TGTGCCAGCAGCTTGGCGCCAGGGTCTAACTATGGCTACACCTTC. Residues: CASSLAPGSNYGYTF.

The V gene is TRBV9, the J gene TRBJ2-3; D is possibly TRBD1 (5 bases). Per germline, CDR1 SGDLS and CDR2 YYNGEE. V was shortened by 0 bases and J by 6 bases, with 17 bases between the two germline ends. The CDR3 is 16 amino acids. CDR3 sequence (DNA): TGTGCCAGCAGCGTAGGATGGGGCAGGGAAGGCGATACGCAGTATTTT. Residues: CASSVGWGREGDTQYF.